This TCR beta chain emerged from a study of blood T cell repertoires in COVID-19. The wider study: Samples representing acute and convalescent COVID-19 were sourced from the United States, Italy and Spain.

Here immunoSEQ multiplex PCR was the method, and the copy in TCRdb shows in-frame clones only, minus some. The sample has around 220,000 clones, approximately 91% seen once. V lost 2 bases to trimming and J lost 5 bases; unmatched junction nucleotides: 6. This CDR3 is built from 16 residues. CDR1 and CDR2 (germline): LGHDT, YNNKEL (reference sequence). The material sequenced was peripheral blood. The TCR sequence derives from a middle-aged woman who had recovered from COVID-19. The chain links TRBV3-1 (or the pseudogene TRBV3-2) to TRBJ2-5; TRBD2 aligns across 12 bases. This CDR3 reads CASSQIRLAGGETQYF. In DNA form, the CDR3 reads TGTGCCAGCAGCCAAATTCGGCTAGCGGGAGGGGAGACCCAGTACTTC.